This T cell receptor beta chain appears in the sequencing data of a study of PD-1 blockade in classical Hodgkin lymphoma (dated by TCRdb to the early 2020s). Regarding the research as a whole: Nivolumab dosing was 3 mg/kg intravenously every 2 weeks, continuing until either disease progression or unacceptable toxicity. The study used CyTOF and TCR beta sequencing to define a peripheral blood immune signature of response to PD-1 blockade in classical Hodgkin lymphoma. The paper's findings and limits, for the study overall: Only a single clinical trial cohort was studied, and what caused the repertoire differences, possibly disease activity or prior therapy, remained undefined. A significant rise by C4D1 was seen in CD4+ but not CD8+ TCR diversity (p=0.0027 vs p=0.16), with the rise being most apparent in complete responders (p=0.02). Among trial patients, those achieving complete response had baseline diversity similar to that of newly diagnosed patients, while diversity was significantly lower in partial responders and progressors. Baseline TCR diversity was reported to be lower in newly diagnosed patients than in healthy donors, and even lower in relapsed/refractory patients. Lower diversity was observed in patients in whom nivolumab was started less than 1 year after ASCT, and these patients were excluded from later analyses so that confounding by immune reconstitution would be avoided.

What the time point label conveys for this sample: cycle 4 day 1 (C4D1), after 6 weeks of nivolumab. Relapse after autologous stem cell transplantation had occurred in all trial patients, and cohorts A, B and C were distinguished by prior brentuximab vedotin exposure. The trial cohort was composed of about 58 patients with relapsed/refractory classical Hodgkin lymphoma, for whom complete response, partial response or progressive disease was recorded as best overall response. In the multi-cohort phase II CheckMate 205 trial, trial patients received single-agent nivolumab. An independent review committee assessed best overall response by applying the 2007 International Working Group response criteria. PBMCs from the trial were collected at three points: immediately before nivolumab initiation (C1D1), and during therapy at cycle 2 day 1 and cycle 4 day 1. Peripheral blood was collected in 8 mL Vacutainer Cell Preparation Tubes, from which PBMCs were isolated by centrifugation and then cryopreserved.

The Qiagen DNeasy kit was used to extract genomic DNA both from unsorted PBMCs and from the negatively selected CD4+ and CD8+ fractions. TCR beta CDR3 regions were subjected to amplification by immunoSEQ multiplex PCR with primers that anneal to V and J segments. A synthetic immune receptor repertoire was used to minimize amplification bias, and any remaining bias was removed computationally after sequencing. The published analysis was carried out like this. Repertoire diversity was quantified as the Shannon entropy index using custom Python scripts. Unsorted, CD4+ and CD8+ repertoires were analyzed separately, except for combined analyses in which CD4+ and CD8+ sequences were merged in silico. Clonal expansion was defined as at least a 2-fold frequency increase after treatment relative to C1D1, with a pseudocount of 0.5 for undetected baseline clones. Clones with 0 or 1 copy at C1D1 were classified as singleton clones, and clones with 2 or more copies were classified as non-singleton clones. By matching protein sequences in sorted samples from the same patient, clones expanded in unsorted samples were annotated as CD4+, CD8+ or unknown. Wilcoxon tests on paired samples were used to test changes in diversity from C1D1 to C4D1. This immuneACCESS table, as held by TCRdb, lists in-frame sequences with V and J called but not all clones. Of the missing ones, under half trace to an unresolved V gene in checked studies; the others have no known cause. From that table come the V and J calls and clone size; the DNA was used to work out D and trimming. For this sample there are some 30,000 clones; roughly four fifths appear just once. About 17% of the sample is taken by the ten largest.

Measured from the cysteine to the phenylalanine, the CDR3 is 14 residues long. Just CDR3 DNA is preserved here, 42 bases in frame from base 1. V drops 10 bases and J drops 8 bases, leaving 23 bases in between. As encoded in the germline V gene (reference sequence), CDR1 is LNHDA while CDR2 is SQIVND. As concerns this clone: Its antigen target is currently unknown. Per-base qualities were not stored, and no clone one base away is much larger.

The TCR was taken from a human donor with classical Hodgkin lymphoma. The specimen was peripheral blood mononuclear cells (PBMCs), collected before the fourth cycle of nivolumab. The chain couples TRBV19 to TRBJ1-2; no confident D gene assignment can be made. The CDR3 has the sequence CATKNPGSLLGYTF. The bases are TGTGCCACCAAAAATCCGGGATCTCTCCTCGGCTACACCTTC.